This T cell receptor (beta chain) stems from a study of T cell responses to AZD1222 COVID-19 vaccine. About the study: Second-dose schedules of about 4 or about 12 weeks were combined. Findings and caveats of the study: The donors showed a predominance of white British ancestry and of females, with possible underestimation of clonal diversity. Recipients of AZD1222 seropositive at baseline numbered only 6 or 7. Reportedly, nearly half of unique spike TCRs recognized epitopes outside B.1.351/B.1.1.7 mutations.

Clones were read by immunoSEQ multiplex PCR, and TCRdb kept only the in-frame ones, dropping some. Here the sample spans roughly 150,000 clones, 90% to 95% being singletons. This clone was counted once. Its antigen is not identified. This CDR3 spans 14 amino acids. The V end was cut by 5 bases, the J end by 0 bases, with 10 bases between. Germline CDR1 reads ENHRY; CDR2 reads SYGVKD. Sequences were derived from peripheral blood, sampled on day 0 of AZD1222 vaccination. This TCR derives from an adult in good health. The rearrangement links TRBV10-3 to TRBJ1-2; D is unresolved. CDR3 sequence (DNA): TGTGCCATCAGTCCGACTGAGACTAACTATGGCTACACCTTC. This gives the protein CAISPTETNYGYTF.